This T cell receptor (beta chain) was captured in a study of T cell clonality in common variable immunodeficiency (dated by TCRdb to 2013 to 2016). What the work shows at the level of the full study, not this receptor alone: Fewer TCRbeta clones were shared among CVID subjects than among healthy controls (p < 0.0001). Fewer deletions and N-nucleotide insertions were reportedly observed in CVID TCRbeta sequences, and highly modified clones with 13 or more V deletions were reportedly absent from CVID TCRbeta sequences. It was noted by the authors that sequencing of the repertoires of T cell subpopulations would be needed to clarify the cause of the increased clonality in CVID. Even though DNA input was equal, the average per sample came to 82,000 or so unique sequences for controls compared with about 30,000 for CVID samples. TCRbeta clonality was higher in CVID subjects than in healthy controls (t-test p = 0.018), and the increase was most characteristic of about a third of subjects. Patient heterogeneity within the CVID cohort put limits on correlating repertoire features with clinical complications.

CVID samples and control samples contributed equivalent amounts of genomic DNA as sequencing input. For every sample, a 60 bp segment covering the rearranged TCRbeta CDR3 region was amplified and then sequenced. TCRbeta amplification used the immunoSEQ assay, a bias-corrected multiplex PCR with high-throughput sequencing. In the authors' own workflow: Each unique nucleotide sequence was treated as a clone and annotated with V, D and J genes, copy number and frequency. Sequences were labeled productive if in frame, and non-productive if out of frame or containing stop codons. As previously described, clonality was computed from Shannon's entropy. Mean CDR3 Kyte-Doolittle hydropathy was derived from the predicted amino acid sequences of productive clones. Scaled V gene usage was hierarchically clustered using Manhattan distance and complete linkage with the R hclust function. Sharing of clones by CDR3 amino acid sequence was evaluated through resampling of 12 repertoires per group over 100 rounds. Repertoires were searched for 65 to 75 published EBV-specific and around 240 published CMV-specific TCRbeta sequences. Analysis left out two CVID samples that produced under 10,000 sequences, so 40 to 50 CVID repertoires remained. Entries here come from immuneACCESS through TCRdb and include only in-frame sequences with V and J called. Some clones fail to appear in such tables; in the studies checked, an unresolved V gene covers under half of the shortfall, and the cause of the remainder is unknown. V, J and clone size reflect that table, while D and trimming were determined from the DNA. The data for this sample show roughly 30,000 clones, each detected more than once. Jointly, the top ten make up 10% to 15% of the sample.

This clone was recorded at least ten times. No cognate antigen has been identified for it. Read coverage stops 3 residues before the CDR3 terminus; the germline J gene supplies the remainder. Predominantly Caucasian heritage was noted among both the CVID patients and the healthy controls. Heparinized peripheral whole blood samples of about 5 to 8 ml were obtained from each donor. Genomic DNA from adults with common variable immune deficiency (CVID) and from healthy adult controls was the source for sequencing TCRbeta CDR3 repertoires. A total of some 22 healthy adult volunteers (12 female and approximately 10 male; age range roughly 23 to 66 years, mean age around 35) were included in the control group. Diluted blood was subjected to density centrifugation over Hypaque 1077 or Ficoll-Paque for isolation of peripheral blood mononuclear cells. Genomic DNA was obtained from unsorted mononuclear cells through either Qiagen column purification or a centrifugation-based method.

The germline V gene supplies CDR1 SGHRS and CDR2 YFSETQ. Reading from cysteine to phenylalanine, the CDR3 counts 13 amino acids. The CDR3 was read in part: 30 bases, with the frame set at base 1. The receptor's source is a person between 18 and 75 years old in good health. What was sequenced was peripheral blood mononuclear cells. The sequence joins TRBV5-1 to TRBJ1-2; D gene: possibly TRBD1, on 6 matching bases. The CDR3 corresponds to CASSPGAGEGYTF. The DNA read from the CDR3 is TGCGCCAGCAGCCCAGGGGCAGGGGAAGGC.